A single sample gave rise to the 28 T cell receptor beta chains below, sequenced in a study of T cell repertoires in cytomegalovirus infection. TCRdb re-called the reads with MiXCR, one entry per CDR3 protein. The sample records under 850,000 distinct CDR3 sequences, approximately 33% being singletons. No antigens are known for them. Specimen: cultured PBMCs, collected from culture after CMV antigen stimulation. The receptor set was obtained from a human donor in good health (CMV status not recorded). Some clones in this sample may be carry-over from other donors' samples.

This clonotype was recorded many times. The V call is TRBV7-2, the J call TRBJ1-5; D is undetermined. CDR1 SGHTA and CDR2 FQGNSA come from the germline V gene. V was clipped by 5 bases and J by 6 bases, with 8 bases between them. CDR3 length: 12 residues. CDR3 nucleotides: TGTGCCAGCAGCCAACCTCTTCAGCCCCAGCATTTT. It codes for CASSQPLQPQHF. The full variable domain, rest sourced from reference TRBV7-2 and TRBJ1-5, is GAGVSQSPSNKVTEKGKDVELRCDPISGHTALYWYRQSLGQGLEFLIYFQGNSAPDKSGLPSDRFSAERTGGSVSTLTIQRTQQEDSAVYLCASSQPLQPQHFGDGTRLSIL.

This clonotype occurred a few times. The rearrangement links TRBV18 to TRBJ2-5; D call uncertain. Germline CDR1 and CDR2: KGHSH and LQKENI. The CDR3 covers 12 residues. Deletions cut 10 bases from V and 0 bases from J, with 9 bases between. The DNA for the CDR3 is TGTGCCACCTCCGGGTACCAAGAGACCCAGTACTTC. Residues: CATSGYQETQYF.

The chain employs TRBV20-1 and TRBJ2-7; TRBD2 agrees at 7 bases. V lost 3 bases and J lost 0; bases outside the gene matches: 8. From germline, CDR1 is DFQATT and CDR2 SNEGSKA (reference sequence). The CDR3 runs to 15 residues. The CDR3 region has the DNA TGCAGTGCTAGGTCCCGGGGGGTCTACTCCTACGAGCAGTACTTC. It encodes CSARSRGVYSYEQYF.

At least ten counts were recorded for this clonotype. The V gene is TRBV6-5, the J gene TRBJ1-3; D might be TRBD1 (5 bases). The germline V gene encodes CDR1 MNHEY and CDR2 SVGAGI. V lost 2 bases, J lost 0 bases, and 8 bases lay in between. This CDR3 contains 15 residues. In DNA, the CDR3 is TGTGCCAGCAGTTACGGACATAGCTCTGGAAACACCATATATTTT. This codes for CASSYGHSSGNTIYF.

This clonotype turned up a few times. The rearrangement joins TRBV19 to TRBJ2-7, with D perhaps TRBD2 (5 bases). This CDR3 is built from 15 residues. Germline V CDR1 and CDR2: LNHDA, SQIVND (reference sequence). V lost 2 bases and J lost 4, with 15 bases in between. CDR3 bases: TGTGCCAGTAGTATACCCGAGGGATTACCATACGAGCAGTACTTC. Its translation: CASSIPEGLPYEQYF.

This sequence joins TRBV6-2 or TRBV6-3 and TRBJ2-5; TRBD2 might be the D (6 bases). Germline-derived CDR1 and CDR2 are MNHEY and SVGEGT. The CDR3 is 16 amino acids. V was pared by 2 bases and J by 4 bases, with 17 bases between. The CDR3 loop reads CASSYGRRSGGETQYF. CDR3 sequence (DNA): TGTGCCAGCAGTTACGGGCGGCGGTCCGGGGGAGAGACCCAGTACTTC.

The chain uses TRBV20-1 and TRBJ2-1, with D tentatively TRBD1 (5 bases). The CDR3 contains 11 residues. V lost 5 bases, J lost 8 bases, and 10 bases lay in between. Germline CDR1 is DFQATT and CDR2 is SNEGSKA (reference sequence). Here the CDR3 DNA reads TGCAGTGCTCCGACAGACTATGAGCAGTTCTTC. Amino acid sequence: CSAPTDYEQFF.

This rearrangement joins TRBV11-3 to TRBJ2-1; 7 bases line up with TRBD1. This CDR3 has 14 residues. V gave up 5 bases and J gave up 2 bases; unmatched junction bases: 3. Germline V CDR1 and CDR2: SGHNT, YENEEA. The CDR3: CASSKGGAYNEQFF. CDR3 DNA sequence: TGTGCCAGCAGCAAAGGGGGCGCCTACAATGAGCAGTTCTTC.

This clonotype was counted between two and nine times. The chain has TRBV4-1 and TRBJ2-7, with D possibly TRBD2 on 5 matching bases. The CDR3 is 14 residues long. Germline values: CDR1 MGHRA, CDR2 YSYEKL. V lost 3 bases and J lost 1, with 10 bases in between. CDR3 amino acids: CASSQADYSYEQYF. The CDR3 nucleotides read TGCGCCAGCAGCCAGGCTGACTATTCCTACGAGCAGTACTTC.

V is TRBV20-1 and J is TRBJ2-6; 9 bases agree with TRBD1. Losses at the gene ends were 0 bases for V and 2 bases for J; bases not matched to a gene: 5. The germline V gene has CDR1 DFQATT and CDR2 SNEGSKA (reference sequence). The length of the CDR3 is 17 residues. Here the CDR3 DNA reads TGCAGTGCTAGAGAGGAAACAGGGGGCACTGGGGCCAACGTCCTGACTTTC. This encodes CSAREETGGTGANVLTF.

Ten or more counts support this clonotype. The V gene is TRBV7-2, the J gene TRBJ2-3; possible D gene TRBD2, 6 bases. This CDR3 contains 14 residues. V shed 0 bases and J shed 3 bases, with 7 bases lying between them. Germline V gene data show CDR1 as SGHTA and CDR2 as FQGNSA. The CDR3 nucleotides are TGTGCCAGCAGCTTAGCTCTAGCGACAGATACGCAGTATTTT. Protein sequence: CASSLALATDTQYF.

This clonotype showed up just a few times. The V call is TRBV12-3 or TRBV12-4, the J call TRBJ2-3; D is perhaps TRBD1 (5 bases). This CDR3 contains 14 residues. Trimming stripped 7 bases from V and 6 bases from J, with 17 bases between. As DNA, the CDR3 is TGTGCCAGCACCTACAGGTTTTTTTTGGATACGCAGTATTTT. Amino acids: CASTYRFFLDTQYF.

V is TRBV20-1 and J is TRBJ2-7; weak D call: TRBD2 (5 bases). V lost 0 bases, J lost 7 bases, and 16 bases lay in between. CDR1 is DFQATT and CDR2 is SNEGSKA in the germline V gene (reference sequence). The length of the CDR3 is 14 residues. The CDR3: CSARDPRREVEQYF. In DNA form, the CDR3 reads TGCAGTGCTAGAGATCCCCGCCGGGAAGTGGAGCAGTACTTC.

V usage is TRBV5-1 and J usage is TRBJ1-1; D gene ambiguous. There are 15 residues in the CDR3. CDR1 and CDR2 (germline): SGHRS, YFSETQ. V shed 4 bases and J shed 4 bases, with 17 bases lying between them. This chain's CDR3 is CASSPGNGVGTEAFF. The DNA of the CDR3 is TGCGCCAGCAGCCCGGGGAATGGGGTTGGCACTGAAGCTTTCTTT.

The rearrangement links TRBV20-1 to TRBJ2-2; a possible D gene is TRBD2 (5 bases). Trimming removed 6 bases at V and 7 bases at J, with 15 bases between. The CDR3 is 13 amino acids. The germline V gene encodes CDR1 DFQATT and CDR2 SNEGSKA (reference sequence). The CDR3 bases are TGCAGTGCAACCGAGCACGGACTCGGGGAGCTGTTTTTT. It translates to CSATEHGLGELFF.

Details on this clonotype: The junction differs from germline at one of its ends, possibly a read error. V and J are TRBV19 and TRBJ1-1, with TRBD1 matching over 8 bases. The germline V gene has CDR1 LNHDA and CDR2 SQIVND (reference sequence). The CDR3 sequence is 13 residues long. CDR3 sequence (DNA): TGTGCCAGCAGTACAGGGGGTAGGACAGAAGCTTTCTTT. Protein product: CASSTGGRTEAFF.

The chain combines TRBV24-1 with TRBJ2-1; 8 nucleotides align to TRBD2. The CDR3 is made up of 21 amino acids. Unmatched junction bases numbered 28, after V lost 5 bases and J lost 8 bases. Germline CDR1 reads KGHDR; CDR2 reads SFDVKD. Here the CDR3 reads CATSGPTGRFSDGRAHDEQFF. The CDR3 DNA is TGTGCCACCAGTGGACCTACAGGGCGTTTTTCGGACGGGAGGGCTCATGATGAGCAGTTCTTC.

The V call is TRBV4-1, the J call TRBJ2-7, with no clear D. Trimming left V 6 bases short and J 1 base short, with 16 bases between. Germline lookup yields CDR1 MGHRA and CDR2 YSYEKL. The CDR3 loop spans 15 amino acids. The DNA for the CDR3 is TGCGCCAGCAGAGCGACAATGGGCCGTTCCTACGAGCAGTACTTC. This codes for CASRATMGRSYEQYF.

The genes are TRBV7-2 and TRBJ1-2; weak D call: TRBD1 (5 bases). V lost 5 bases and J 8 bases, leaving 15 bases between the germline ends. The CDR3 runs 13 residues. The germline V gene encodes CDR1 SGHTA and CDR2 FQGNSA. CDR3 protein: CASSRTTGDGYTF. CDR3 in DNA: TGTGCCAGCAGCCGAACGACGGGGGACGGCTACACCTTC.

The chain carries TRBV7-9 and TRBJ2-7; perhaps TRBD2 as D (6 bases). V was trimmed by 4 bases and J by 4 bases, leaving 20 bases between them. This CDR3 has 16 amino acids. Per germline, CDR1 SEHNR and CDR2 FQNEAQ (reference sequence). CDR3 sequence (DNA): TGTGCCAGCAGCTCAAAGAGCCCTAGGGAGGTTTACGAGCAGTACTTC. This sequence encodes CASSSKSPREVYEQYF.

This clonotype occurred a few times. The chain recombines TRBV6-1 with TRBJ2-5; no clear D gene. The V gene lost 5 bases and the J gene lost 0 bases, with 16 bases spanning the gap. In germline, CDR1 is MNHNS, CDR2 SASEGT. The CDR3 contains 16 residues. The CDR3: CASSWNTVQYQETQYF. The CDR3 DNA is TGTGCCAGCAGTTGGAATACAGTCCAGTACCAAGAGACCCAGTACTTC.

This clonotype was detected a few times. The chain couples TRBV7-9 to TRBJ2-3, with D uncertain. Trimming took 5 bases from V and 5 from J, leaving 8 bases between them. CDR1 and CDR2 from the germline V gene are SEHNR and FQNEAQ (reference sequence). The CDR3 extends over 12 amino acids. CDR3 in DNA: TGTGCCAGCAGCCCCCCTAAAGATACGCAGTATTTT. Protein sequence: CASSPPKDTQYF.

The chain joins TRBV11-2 to TRBJ2-1; 10 nucleotides align to TRBD1. J was trimmed by 5 bases and V by 5 bases; bases with no gene match: 15. Germline V CDR1 and CDR2: SGHAT, FQNNGV. The CDR3 is 18 residues long. This chain's CDR3 is CASSPPGAGQGIDNEQFF. In DNA, the CDR3 is TGTGCCAGCAGCCCCCCGGGGGCGGGACAGGGGATCGACAATGAGCAGTTCTTC.

This clonotype has ten or more counts. The J gene is TRBJ2-1, the V gene TRBV12-3 or TRBV12-4; tentatively, D is TRBD1 or TRBD2 (5 bases each). The length of the CDR3 is 15 residues. Between the trimmed V and J ends, which lost 3 bases and 6 bases, there was a span of 15 bases. The CDR3 spells CASSFEGTPTNEQFF. The CDR3 region has the DNA TGTGCCAGCAGTTTTGAGGGGACCCCGACCAATGAGCAGTTCTTC.

The V call is TRBV28, the J call TRBJ1-1; TRBD1 agrees at 9 bases. This CDR3 is 15 amino acids long. Unmatched junction bases numbered 15, after V lost 5 bases and J lost 11 bases. Germline assignment: CDR1 MDHEN and CDR2 SYDVKM. CDR3 protein: CASSPIGQGRSGAFF. The DNA of the CDR3 is TGTGCCAGCAGTCCCATTGGACAGGGGCGGAGTGGGGCTTTCTTT.

This clonotype was seen a handful of times. The V and J genes are TRBV12-5 and TRBJ2-7; perhaps TRBD1 as D (7 bases). Germline-derived CDR1 and CDR2 are LGHNT and FRNRAP. CDR3 length equals 21 residues. The ends were cut back, 1 base at V and 3 bases at J, with 31 bases in the middle. This CDR3 is CASGLATARTGWGLPIYEQYF. Written as DNA, the CDR3 is TGTGCTAGTGGTTTGGCCACAGCCCGGACAGGTTGGGGACTGCCGATCTACGAGCAGTACTTC.

The chain carries TRBV6-6 and TRBJ2-1, with 7 bases identical to TRBD1. CDR1 MNHNY and CDR2 SVGAGI come from the germline V gene (reference sequence). The J segment lost 6 bases and the V segment lost 6 bases, leaving 5 bases of the junction unmatched. The CDR3 is 13 residues long. The CDR3 region is CASSRDSFNEQFF. The CDR3 bases are TGTGCCAGCAGCCGGGACAGCTTCAATGAGCAGTTCTTC.

The chain is built from TRBV6-5 and TRBJ1-1; TRBD1 is a possible D gene (5 bases). CDR3 length: 11 amino acids. Germline CDR1 is MNHEY and CDR2 is SVGAGI. Trimming left V 7 bases short and J 7 bases short, with 10 bases between. This chain's CDR3 is CASIRGDEAFF. The CDR3 nucleotides are TGTGCCAGCATAAGGGGAGATGAAGCTTTCTTT.